This is a list of T cell receptor beta chains from one sample in a study of T-cell memory formation after mild COVID-19. TCRdb reprocessed the 5' RACE reads with MiXCR, giving one entry per CDR3 protein. The sample records about 210,000 distinct CDR3 sequences, roughly 27% being singletons. Sequencing was carried out using PBMCs or a T cell subset sorted from them (not recorded which). The receptor set was obtained from an adult woman who had mild COVID-19 (a few samples of this study predate the infection). Cell type and time point are not known. Both conserved end residues are part of each CDR3. D genes are given only for firm matches. Expanded clones are given a class, and other clones once, few, many or no size at all.

v_call: TRBV5-1
d_call: -
clone_size: -
j_call: TRBJ2-1
cdr3_aa: CASSFGQTSPARQFF
cdr3_nt: TGCGCCAGCAGCTTCGGACAGACTAGCCCTGCTAGGCAGTTCTTC

v_call: TRBV2
d_call: -
clone_size: -
j_call: TRBJ2-1
cdr3_aa: CASSVRGPSWRNEQFF
cdr3_nt: TGTGCCAGCAGTGTCCGGGGGCCCAGCTGGAGGAATGAGCAGTTCTTC

v_call: TRBV6-5
d_call: -
clone_size: -
j_call: TRBJ1-1
cdr3_aa: CASSHQEGATEAFF
cdr3_nt: TGTGCCAGCAGTCACCAGGAAGGGGCCACTGAAGCTTTCTTT

v_call: TRBV6-1
d_call: TRBD1
clone_size: -
j_call: TRBJ2-1
cdr3_aa: CASHTGTGPYNEQFF
cdr3_nt: TGTGCCAGTCACACCGGGACAGGCCCATACAATGAGCAGTTCTTC

v_call: TRBV11-2
d_call: -
clone_size: -
j_call: TRBJ2-1
cdr3_aa: CASSLDLSSSYNEQFF
cdr3_nt: TGTGCCAGCAGCTTAGATCTTTCTAGCTCCTACAATGAGCAGTTCTTC

v_call: TRBV27
d_call: -
clone_size: many
j_call: TRBJ1-2
cdr3_aa: CASSLDGNYGYTF
cdr3_nt: TGTGCCAGCAGCTTGGACGGCAACTATGGCTACACCTTC

v_call: TRBV7-2
d_call: -
clone_size: few
j_call: TRBJ2-5
cdr3_aa: CASSFTGEETQYF
cdr3_nt: TGTGCCAGCAGCTTCACGGGGGAAGAGACCCAGTACTTC

v_call: TRBV7-2
d_call: -
clone_size: -
j_call: TRBJ2-3
cdr3_aa: CASSPSRGAQYF
cdr3_nt: TGTGCCAGCAGCCCGTCGCGTGGGGCGCAGTATTTT

v_call: TRBV5-1
d_call: TRBD2
clone_size: -
j_call: TRBJ2-3
cdr3_aa: CASSPRGGPTQYF
cdr3_nt: TGCGCCAGCAGCCCGCGGGGGGGGCCGACGCAGTATTTT

v_call: TRBV20-1
d_call: TRBD2
clone_size: few
j_call: TRBJ2-2
cdr3_aa: CSARDGAGVGGELFF
cdr3_nt: TGCAGTGCTAGGGACGGAGCGGGAGTAGGCGGGGAGCTGTTTTTT

v_call: TRBV20-1
d_call: TRBD1
clone_size: -
j_call: TRBJ1-1
cdr3_aa: CSARDPGGGEAFF
cdr3_nt: TGCAGTGCTAGAGATCCAGGGGGAGGTGAAGCTTTCTTT

v_call: TRBV2
d_call: TRBD1
clone_size: few
j_call: TRBJ1-2
cdr3_aa: CASRGQGENTF
cdr3_nt: TGTGCCAGCAGGGGACAGGGGGAAAACACCTTC

v_call: TRBV4-3
d_call: TRBD2
clone_size: many
j_call: TRBJ2-7
cdr3_aa: CASSQEASGNYEQYF
cdr3_nt: TGCGCCAGCAGCCAAGAAGCTAGCGGGAACTACGAGCAGTACTTC

v_call: TRBV20-1
d_call: TRBD1
clone_size: few
j_call: TRBJ1-5
cdr3_aa: CSASQGAGQPQHF
cdr3_nt: TGCAGTGCTAGCCAGGGGGCAGGACAGCCCCAGCATTTT

v_call: TRBV5-1
d_call: -
clone_size: few
j_call: TRBJ1-2
cdr3_aa: CASSLEGSEPGYYGYTF
cdr3_nt: TGCGCCAGCAGCTTGGAGGGATCCGAGCCCGGGTACTATGGCTACACCTTC

v_call: TRBV24-1
d_call: TRBD1
clone_size: -
j_call: TRBJ1-2
cdr3_aa: CATSDGTGRYGYTF
cdr3_nt: TGTGCCACCAGTGACGGGACAGGAAGATATGGCTACACCTTC

v_call: TRBV10-2
d_call: -
clone_size: -
j_call: TRBJ1-2
cdr3_aa: CASSEKGIGYGYTF
cdr3_nt: TGCGCCAGCAGTGAAAAGGGGATCGGCTATGGCTACACCTTC

v_call: TRBV11-1
d_call: -
clone_size: few
j_call: TRBJ2-7
cdr3_aa: CASSFRVSYEQYF
cdr3_nt: TGTGCCAGCAGCTTCCGGGTCTCCTACGAGCAGTACTTC

v_call: TRBV9
d_call: TRBD1
clone_size: -
j_call: TRBJ1-1
cdr3_aa: CASSPQGAYMNTEAFF
cdr3_nt: TGTGCCAGCAGCCCACAGGGGGCCTACATGAACACTGAAGCTTTCTTT

v_call: TRBV12-3/TRBV12-4
d_call: -
clone_size: -
j_call: TRBJ2-1
cdr3_aa: CASSLARRYNEQFF
cdr3_nt: TGTGCCAGCAGTTTAGCGCGACGGTACAATGAGCAGTTCTTC

v_call: TRBV29-1
d_call: TRBD1
clone_size: few
j_call: TRBJ2-3
cdr3_aa: CSSANRGRGTDTQYF
cdr3_nt: TGCAGCTCCGCTAACAGGGGGCGTGGGACAGATACGCAGTATTTT

v_call: TRBV7-9
d_call: TRBD2
clone_size: many
j_call: TRBJ2-3
cdr3_aa: CASSFTAGRNADTQYF
cdr3_nt: TGTGCCAGCAGCTTCACAGCGGGGAGGAACGCAGATACGCAGTATTTT

v_call: TRBV20-1
d_call: -
clone_size: -
j_call: TRBJ2-7
cdr3_aa: CSAQQGPGSEQYF
cdr3_nt: TGCAGTGCTCAGCAGGGCCCCGGGTCTGAGCAGTACTTC

v_call: TRBV29-1
d_call: -
clone_size: -
j_call: TRBJ1-1
cdr3_aa: CSVDSLGTEAFF
cdr3_nt: TGCAGCGTTGACTCACTCGGGACTGAAGCTTTCTTT

v_call: TRBV9
d_call: TRBD2
clone_size: -
j_call: TRBJ2-1
cdr3_aa: CASSISGTGTSGGAYNEQFF
cdr3_nt: TGTGCCAGCAGCATATCCGGGACAGGGACTAGCGGGGGGGCCTACAATGAGCAGTTCTTC

v_call: TRBV10-3
d_call: TRBD2
clone_size: -
j_call: TRBJ2-7
cdr3_aa: CANTSGRDTYEQYF
cdr3_nt: TGTGCCAACACTAGCGGGAGGGATACCTACGAGCAGTACTTC

v_call: TRBV14
d_call: TRBD1
clone_size: -
j_call: TRBJ1-1
cdr3_aa: CASSPRQGLNTEAFF
cdr3_nt: TGTGCCAGCAGCCCGAGACAGGGATTGAACACTGAAGCTTTCTTT

v_call: TRBV7-2
d_call: -
clone_size: few
j_call: TRBJ2-2
cdr3_aa: CASSWLGGSTGELFF
cdr3_nt: TGTGCCAGCAGCTGGTTGGGGGGTTCGACCGGGGAGCTGTTTTTT

v_call: TRBV7-6
d_call: TRBD1
clone_size: -
j_call: TRBJ2-5
cdr3_aa: CASSSDRDRGVQTQYF
cdr3_nt: TGTGCCAGCAGCTCCGACCGGGACAGGGGTGTTCAGACCCAGTACTTC

v_call: TRBV9
d_call: -
clone_size: -
j_call: TRBJ2-6
cdr3_aa: CASSVGQHSGANVLTF
cdr3_nt: TGTGCCAGCAGCGTAGGGCAGCACTCCGGGGCCAACGTCCTGACTTTC

v_call: TRBV5-1
d_call: TRBD2
clone_size: many
j_call: TRBJ2-7
cdr3_aa: CASSTSGSYEQYF
cdr3_nt: TGCGCCAGCAGCACTAGCGGGAGTTACGAGCAGTACTTC

v_call: TRBV10-3
d_call: TRBD2
clone_size: few
j_call: TRBJ2-5
cdr3_aa: CAIFRGLAGVEEETQYF
cdr3_nt: TGTGCCATTTTTCGGGGACTAGCGGGAGTTGAAGAAGAGACCCAGTACTTC

v_call: TRBV13
d_call: TRBD1
clone_size: -
j_call: TRBJ2-7
cdr3_aa: CASTGGAENEQYF
cdr3_nt: TGTGCCAGTACAGGGGGCGCGGAAAACGAGCAGTACTTC

v_call: TRBV5-1
d_call: -
clone_size: -
j_call: TRBJ2-7
cdr3_aa: CASSRGAGTYEQYF
cdr3_nt: TGCGCCAGCAGCAGAGGAGCCGGGACTTACGAGCAGTACTTC

v_call: TRBV7-6
d_call: TRBD2
clone_size: -
j_call: TRBJ2-7
cdr3_aa: CASSFGLASYEQYF
cdr3_nt: TGTGCCAGCAGCTTCGGACTAGCCTCCTACGAGCAGTACTTC

v_call: TRBV12-3/TRBV12-4
d_call: -
clone_size: few
j_call: TRBJ2-5
cdr3_aa: CASSLRTSETQYF
cdr3_nt: TGTGCCAGCAGTTTACGAACCTCGGAGACCCAGTACTTC

v_call: TRBV19
d_call: -
clone_size: few
j_call: TRBJ1-1
cdr3_aa: CATRGPVSTEAFF
cdr3_nt: TGTGCCACCCGAGGACCGGTTTCCACTGAAGCTTTCTTT

v_call: TRBV2
d_call: TRBD1
clone_size: -
j_call: TRBJ1-2
cdr3_aa: CASRARGQGSYGYTF
cdr3_nt: TGTGCCAGCAGGGCTCGGGGACAGGGCTCCTATGGCTACACCTTC

v_call: TRBV10-2
d_call: -
clone_size: -
j_call: TRBJ1-1
cdr3_aa: CASSGEEKGLPQAFF
cdr3_nt: TGCGCCAGCAGTGGAGAAGAGAAGGGTTTACCTCAAGCTTTCTTT

v_call: TRBV7-9
d_call: TRBD1
clone_size: once
j_call: TRBJ1-2
cdr3_aa: CASSPPDRGDYGYTF
cdr3_nt: TGTGCCAGCAGCCCCCCGGACAGGGGAGACTATGGCTACACCTTC

v_call: TRBV25-1
d_call: -
clone_size: -
j_call: TRBJ2-1
cdr3_aa: CASQSVSYNEQFF
cdr3_nt: TGTGCCAGCCAGAGTGTCTCCTACAATGAGCAGTTCTTC

v_call: TRBV14
d_call: TRBD2
clone_size: once
j_call: TRBJ2-1
cdr3_aa: CASSQQAGGIEQFF
cdr3_nt: TGTGCCAGCAGCCAACAAGCGGGGGGAATTGAGCAGTTCTTC

v_call: TRBV5-1
d_call: TRBD1
clone_size: few
j_call: TRBJ2-7
cdr3_aa: CASSLDRATYEQYF
cdr3_nt: TGCGCCAGCAGCCTGGACAGGGCGACCTACGAGCAGTACTTC

v_call: TRBV7-9
d_call: -
clone_size: few
j_call: TRBJ1-2
cdr3_aa: CASSLEPGATF
cdr3_nt: TGTGCCAGCAGCTTAGAGCCGGGGGCAACCTTC

v_call: TRBV24-1
d_call: -
clone_size: few
j_call: TRBJ2-2
cdr3_aa: CATSDLKLNTGELFF
cdr3_nt: TGTGCCACCAGTGACCTCAAGTTGAACACCGGGGAGCTGTTTTTT

v_call: TRBV4-3
d_call: TRBD1
clone_size: -
j_call: TRBJ1-2
cdr3_aa: CASSRTGGIYYGYTF
cdr3_nt: TGCGCCAGCAGCCGGACAGGCGGTATTTATTATGGCTACACCTTC

v_call: TRBV7-2
d_call: TRBD1
clone_size: few
j_call: TRBJ1-1
cdr3_aa: CASSPQGAGSTEAFF
cdr3_nt: TGTGCCAGCAGCCCTCAGGGGGCTGGAAGCACTGAAGCTTTCTTT

v_call: TRBV7-9
d_call: TRBD2
clone_size: -
j_call: TRBJ2-1
cdr3_aa: CASSLGTSGIRRDEQFF
cdr3_nt: TGTGCCAGCAGCTTAGGTACTAGCGGGATACGAAGGGATGAGCAGTTCTTC

v_call: TRBV7-2
d_call: TRBD2
clone_size: -
j_call: TRBJ2-5
cdr3_aa: CASSLRGTSGSPETQYF
cdr3_nt: TGTGCCAGCAGCTTACGCGGGACTAGCGGGAGTCCGGAGACCCAGTACTTC

v_call: TRBV5-1
d_call: -
clone_size: -
j_call: TRBJ1-1
cdr3_aa: CASSSLYYFF
cdr3_nt: TGCGCCAGCAGCTCCCTGTATTATTTCTTT

v_call: TRBV9
d_call: TRBD1
clone_size: few
j_call: TRBJ1-1
cdr3_aa: CASSVLQGAGNTEAFF
cdr3_nt: TGTGCCAGCAGCGTGTTACAGGGGGCTGGGAACACTGAAGCTTTCTTT

v_call: TRBV12-3/TRBV12-4
d_call: -
clone_size: few
j_call: TRBJ2-2
cdr3_aa: CASRIDNTGELFF
cdr3_nt: TGTGCCAGCAGGATAGACAACACCGGGGAGCTGTTTTTT

v_call: TRBV6-2/TRBV6-3
d_call: -
clone_size: few
j_call: TRBJ1-1
cdr3_aa: CASSATIDRLNTYTEAFF
cdr3_nt: TGTGCCAGCAGTGCGACGATCGACCGACTAAACACCTACACTGAAGCTTTCTTT

v_call: TRBV19
d_call: -
clone_size: -
j_call: TRBJ2-5
cdr3_aa: CASSMGGLRGFYQETQYF
cdr3_nt: TGTGCCAGTAGTATGGGGGGTCTGAGGGGCTTTTACCAAGAGACCCAGTACTTC

v_call: TRBV7-2
d_call: TRBD2
clone_size: few
j_call: TRBJ2-7
cdr3_aa: CASKPGLTSYEQYF
cdr3_nt: TGTGCCAGCAAACCGGGACTAACTTCCTACGAGCAGTACTTC